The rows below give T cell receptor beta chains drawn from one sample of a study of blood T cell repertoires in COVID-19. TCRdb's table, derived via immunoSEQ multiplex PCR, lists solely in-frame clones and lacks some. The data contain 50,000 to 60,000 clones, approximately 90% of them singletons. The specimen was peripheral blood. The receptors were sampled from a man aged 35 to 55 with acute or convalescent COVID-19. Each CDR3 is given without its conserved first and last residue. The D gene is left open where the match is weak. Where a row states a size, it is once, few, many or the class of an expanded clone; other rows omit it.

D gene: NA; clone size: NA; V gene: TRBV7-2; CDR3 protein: ASRYDTRREAF
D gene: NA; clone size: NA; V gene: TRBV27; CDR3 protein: ASSTQGFTDTQY
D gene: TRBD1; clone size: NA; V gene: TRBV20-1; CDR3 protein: SASSDRAYGYT
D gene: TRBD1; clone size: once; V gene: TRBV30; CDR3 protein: AWRMDRAVTEAF
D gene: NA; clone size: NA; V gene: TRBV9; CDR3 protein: ASSVAPTDQPQH
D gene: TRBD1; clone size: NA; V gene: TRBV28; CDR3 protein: ASSQGVRQGNEKLF
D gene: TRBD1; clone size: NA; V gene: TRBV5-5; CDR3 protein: ASSLSTGALYGYT
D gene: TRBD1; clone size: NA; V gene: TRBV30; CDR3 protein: AWSGTGGNTIY
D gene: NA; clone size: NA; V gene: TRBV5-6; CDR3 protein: ASSLPGTEAF
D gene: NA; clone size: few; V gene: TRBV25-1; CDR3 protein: ASSINEGELLAKNIQY
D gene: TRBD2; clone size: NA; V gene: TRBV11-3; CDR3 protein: ASSGGSGNTQY
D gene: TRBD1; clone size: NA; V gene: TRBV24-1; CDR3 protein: ATSDSGQGDQPQH
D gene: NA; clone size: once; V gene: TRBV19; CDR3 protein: ASNDRRGVMNTEAF
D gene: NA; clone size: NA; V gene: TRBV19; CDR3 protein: ASSIGPPADTQY
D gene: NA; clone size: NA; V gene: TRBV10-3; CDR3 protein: ATGVFRPSSLYEQY